These 2 T cell receptor beta chains came from one sample sequenced in a study of T-cell memory formation after mild COVID-19. TCRdb fed the 5' RACE reads into MiXCR, producing one record per CDR3 protein. Of around 250,000 distinct CDR3 sequences in the sample, about 16% were seen once. Material: PBMCs or a T cell subset sorted from them (not recorded which). These TCRs come from a man younger than 35 who had mild COVID-19 (a few samples of this study predate the infection). Cell type and time point are not known.

The chain employs TRBV7-2 and TRBJ2-1, with 9 positions matching TRBD2. Germline loops: CDR1 SGHTA, CDR2 FQGNSA. Losses at the gene ends were 3 bases for V and 10 bases for J; bases not matched to a gene: 7. The CDR3 is 14 residues long. The CDR3 region has the DNA TGTGCCAGCAGCTTTGGCGGGGGGGCAAGAGAGCAGTTCTTC. Its translation is CASSFGGGAREQFF. The full variable domain, rest sourced from reference TRBV7-2 and TRBJ2-1, is GAGVSQSPSNKVTEKGKDVELRCDPISGHTALYWYRQSLGQGLEFLIYFQGNSAPDKSGLPSDRFSAERTGGSVSTLTIQRTQQEDSAVYLCASSFGGGAREQFFGPGTRLTVL.

The V call is TRBV7-2, the J call TRBJ2-1; D is unresolved. The CDR3 sequence is 14 residues long. V was pared by 5 bases and J by 9 bases, with 17 bases between. Germline-derived CDR1 and CDR2 are SGHTA and FQGNSA. CDR3 loop: CASSLRWQRGEQFF. For the CDR3, the DNA is TGTGCCAGCAGCCTCCGATGGCAACGCGGTGAGCAGTTCTTC.